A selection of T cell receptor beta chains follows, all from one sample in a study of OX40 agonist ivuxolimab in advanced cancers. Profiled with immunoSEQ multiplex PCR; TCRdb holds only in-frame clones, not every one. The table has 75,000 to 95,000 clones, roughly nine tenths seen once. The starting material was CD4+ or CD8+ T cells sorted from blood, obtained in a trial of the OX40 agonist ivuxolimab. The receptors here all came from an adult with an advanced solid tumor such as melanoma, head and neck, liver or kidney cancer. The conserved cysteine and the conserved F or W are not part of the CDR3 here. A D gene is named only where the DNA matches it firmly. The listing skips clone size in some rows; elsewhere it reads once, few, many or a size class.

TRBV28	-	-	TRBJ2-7	ASRQADAGSYEQY
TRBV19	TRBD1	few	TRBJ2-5	ASSATGDFVETQY
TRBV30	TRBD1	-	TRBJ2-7	AWSGHGTGGRYEQY
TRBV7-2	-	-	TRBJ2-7	ASSLVQGSYEQY
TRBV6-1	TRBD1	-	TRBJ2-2	ASRAGGEAGELF
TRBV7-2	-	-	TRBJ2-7	ASSLGFLGEQY
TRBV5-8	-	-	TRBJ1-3	ASSLFWEVSENTIY
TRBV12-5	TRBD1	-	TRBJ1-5	ASGLEGALQPQH
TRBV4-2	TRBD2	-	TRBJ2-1	ASSQDGGGHDEQF
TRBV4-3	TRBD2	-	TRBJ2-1	ASSPETRSGRRYNEQF
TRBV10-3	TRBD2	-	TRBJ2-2	AATGGGLDTGELF
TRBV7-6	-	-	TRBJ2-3	ASSEIPTDTQY
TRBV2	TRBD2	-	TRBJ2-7	ASSEEGGRAYEQY
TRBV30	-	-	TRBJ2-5	AYARETQY
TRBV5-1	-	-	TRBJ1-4	ASRVQGTNEKLF
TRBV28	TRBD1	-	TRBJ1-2	ASSPPDRWNGYT
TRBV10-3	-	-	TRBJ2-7	AISNAGALGSYEQY
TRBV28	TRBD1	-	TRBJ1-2	ASSSGQGDSGYT
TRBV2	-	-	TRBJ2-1	ASSGRVEQF
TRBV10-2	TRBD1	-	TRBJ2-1	ASSDRTGHSYNEQF
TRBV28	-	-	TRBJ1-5	ASSFRGNGQPQH
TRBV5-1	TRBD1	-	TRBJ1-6	ASSGTGRSSSPLH
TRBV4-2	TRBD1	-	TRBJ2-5	ASSRTGGVQETQY
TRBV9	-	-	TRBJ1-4	ASSPKVGEKLF
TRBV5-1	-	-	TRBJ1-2	ASSVGQGDYGYT
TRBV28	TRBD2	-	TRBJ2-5	ASSFGASGSRETQY
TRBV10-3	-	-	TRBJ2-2	AISGTVSGELF
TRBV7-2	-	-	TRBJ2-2	ASSARLLNTGELF
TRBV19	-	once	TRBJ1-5	ASSQLRGPQH
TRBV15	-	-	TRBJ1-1	ATSRDRVRVDTEAF
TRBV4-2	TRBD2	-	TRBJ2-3	ASSPGPGLADTDTQY
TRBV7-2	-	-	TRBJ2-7	ASSLGGGGAEQY